The next 17 T cell receptor beta chains were all read from a single sample in a study of shared clonotypes between healthy human individuals. Libraries were prepared by immunoSEQ multiplex PCR; TCRdb keeps only in-frame clonotypes and omits some of them. Seen here are some 1 million clones, around four fifths observed once, and the top ten hold 1.4%. The specimen sequenced was memory CD4+ T cells sorted from blood. Subset reported: CD45RA-negative fraction. The receptors come from a young man in good health.

The chain recombines TRBV23-1 with TRBJ2-7, with D possibly being TRBD1 (6 bases). Being an ORF, TRBV23-1 has a function that is uncertain. Trimming stripped 4 bases from V and 2 bases from J, with 12 bases between. The CDR3 runs 14 residues. The CDR3 DNA reads as TGCGCCAGCAGTCCGAACAGGGAGCCCTACGAGCAGTACTTC. It encodes CASSPNREPYEQYF.

The genes are TRBV18 and TRBJ2-7; TRBD2 might be the D (6 bases). This CDR3 comprises 15 residues. Trimming stripped 3 bases from V and 0 bases from J, with 12 bases between. Looked up from germline, CDR1 is KGHSH and CDR2 is LQKENI. The CDR3 DNA reads as TGTGCCAGCTCACCTCTCGGCGGGGACTCCTACGAGCAGTACTTC. Protein sequence: CASSPLGGDSYEQYF.

The J gene is TRBJ2-5, the V gene TRBV6-6; D might be TRBD1 or TRBD2, each matching 5 bases. Deletions cut 5 bases from V and 0 bases from J, with 10 bases between. The germline gives CDR1 MNHNY, CDR2 SVGAGI (reference sequence). CDR3 length: 14 residues. The CDR3 DNA sequence: TGTGCCAGCAGTGACCGGGGCAACCAAGAGACCCAGTACTTC. Its protein is CASSDRGNQETQYF.

Turning to this clone: The sample contains more than one DNA sequence encoding this CDR3. This chain joins TRBV27 and TRBJ2-7, with D possibly TRBD2 on 7 matching bases. The length of the CDR3 is 14 residues. From germline, CDR1 is MNHEY and CDR2 SMNVEV (reference sequence). Between the trimmed V and J ends, which lost 5 bases and 3 bases, there was a span of 14 bases. CDR3 nucleotides: TGTGCCAGCAGTCCCAGGAGGGGGGGCTACGAGCAGTACTTC. Its protein is CASSPRRGGYEQYF.

This clone occurred a few times. The J gene is TRBJ2-3, the V gene TRBV30; 7 bases are shared with TRBD1. The CDR3 runs to 14 residues. Germline V lookup: CDR1 GTSNPN, CDR2 SVGIG (reference sequence). Trimming took 5 bases from V and 4 from J; bases not matched to a gene: 9. The CDR3 DNA follows: TGTGCCTGGGCAGCAGGGGGAGTGGCAGATACGCAGTATTTT. This sequence encodes CAWAAGGVADTQYF. The variable domain in full, completed from reference TRBV30 and TRBJ2-3, reads SQTIHQWPATLVQPVGSPLSLECTVEGTSNPNLYWYRQAAGRGLQLLFYSVGIGQISSEVPQNLSASRPQDRQFILSSKKLLLSDSGFYLCAWAAGGVADTQYFGPGTRLTVL.

CDR3: CASSFRPGGANTGELFF. The CDR3 DNA reads as TGTGCCAGCAGCTTCCGGCCAGGGGGAGCGAACACCGGGGAGCTGTTTTTT. The genes are TRBV7-2 and TRBJ2-2; 7 nucleotides agree with TRBD1. With 3 bases clipped from V and 0 bases from J, the junction kept 7 bases outside the gene matches. Germline CDR1 SGHTA, CDR2 FQGNSA. This CDR3 region has 17 residues.

This sequence joins TRBV6-1 and TRBJ2-3; D not certain. The CDR3 consists of 12 residues. CDR1 MNHNS and CDR2 SASEGT come from the germline V gene. V lost 6 bases, J lost 2 bases, and 6 bases lay in between. CDR3 in amino acids: CASRQNTDTQYF. The CDR3 nucleotides are TGTGCCAGCAGGCAGAACACAGATACGCAGTATTTT.

V is TRBV5-4 and J is TRBJ2-5, with 8 bases fitting TRBD1. Trimming took 0 bases from V and 4 from J; bases not matched to a gene: 8. CDR1 and CDR2 (germline): SGHNT, YYREEE (reference sequence). The CDR3 loop spans 16 amino acids. CDR3 loop: CASSLGRTGLGETQYF. The DNA for the CDR3 is TGTGCCAGCAGCTTGGGAAGGACAGGGCTGGGAGAGACCCAGTACTTC.

The J gene is TRBJ2-2, the V gene TRBV13; no clear D. V lost 4 bases to trimming and J lost 0 bases, with 12 bases between them. The CDR3 is made up of 16 amino acids. The V gene's germline CDR1 is PRHDT and CDR2 FYEKMQ (reference sequence). The CDR3 DNA is TGTGCCAGCAGCTCCTGGTCTACGGCGAACACCGGGGAGCTGTTTTTT. It specifies CASSSWSTANTGELFF.

This rearrangement joins TRBV28 to TRBJ1-1; 9 nucleotides align to TRBD1. In germline, CDR1 is MDHEN, CDR2 SYDVKM. The CDR3 is 15 residues long. The ends lost 6 bases at V and 2 bases at J; junction bases unmatched: 7. CDR3 nucleotide sequence: TGTGCCAGCAGCTGGGGGGGACAGGGTAACACTGAAGCTTTCTTT. Residues: CASSWGGQGNTEAFF.

This rearrangement joins TRBV12-5 to TRBJ2-5, with 7 bases matching TRBD1. The CDR3 has 14 amino acids. The ends lost 4 bases at V and 1 base at J; junction bases unmatched: 3. In germline, CDR1 is LGHNT, CDR2 FRNRAP. The CDR3 DNA is TGTGCTAGTGGTTGGGACAGCGCCCAAGAGACCCAGTACTTC. The encoded protein is CASGWDSAQETQYF.

V and J are TRBV5-4 and TRBJ2-4; 9 nucleotides align to TRBD1. CDR1 is SGHNT, CDR2 YYREEE, per germline (reference sequence). This CDR3 is built from 14 residues. The V segment lost 3 bases and the J segment 4 bases; nucleotides outside the gene matches: 2. CDR3 sequence (DNA): TGTGCCAGCAGCTACGGACAGGGGAAAAACATTCAGTACTTC. Residues: CASSYGQGKNIQYF.

To note about this clone: At the DNA level, this CDR3 is encoded by other sequences in the same sample as well. The J gene is TRBJ2-3, the V gene TRBV7-2, with D perhaps TRBD2 (6 bases). Germline V lookup: CDR1 SGHTA, CDR2 FQGNSA. Trimming took 3 bases from V and 1 from J, leaving 11 bases between them. The CDR3 has 15 amino acids. CDR3 DNA sequence: TGTGCCAGCAGCTTGGGACTCGGCCGCACAGATACGCAGTATTTT. This sequence encodes CASSLGLGRTDTQYF.

The chain uses TRBV5-1 and TRBJ2-5; 11 positions agree with TRBD2. This CDR3 has 17 amino acids. Germline V CDR1 and CDR2: SGHRS, YFSETQ. V shed 3 bases and J 4 bases; nucleotides not matched to a gene: 11. CDR3 sequence reads: CASSSSFSGRASETQYF. The CDR3 DNA sequence: TGCGCCAGCAGCTCCTCTTTTAGCGGGAGGGCCTCAGAGACCCAGTACTTC.

This chain uses TRBV7-2 with TRBJ2-1; 7 nucleotides match TRBD2. Trimming took 5 bases from V and 7 from J; bases not matched to a gene: 8. The CDR3 extends over 14 amino acids. Per germline, CDR1 SGHTA and CDR2 FQGNSA. CDR3: CASSQRTSVNEQFF. The CDR3, as DNA: TGTGCCAGCAGCCAACGCACTAGCGTTAATGAGCAGTTCTTC.

A few counts support this clone. The chain recombines TRBV5-4 with TRBJ2-1; 7 bases are a match to TRBD2. Germline values: CDR1 SGHNT, CDR2 YYREEE (reference sequence). V lost 3 bases, J lost 2 bases, and 8 bases stayed unmatched. This CDR3 is 16 amino acids long. CDR3 region: CASSSFLAETYNEQFF. The CDR3 coding sequence is TGTGCCAGCAGCTCGTTCCTAGCGGAGACCTACAATGAGCAGTTCTTC.

This clone appeared a few times. Other DNA sequences in the same sample also yield this CDR3. The chain recombines TRBV5-1 with TRBJ2-7, with D perhaps TRBD1 (6 bases). CDR3 size: 15 residues. V was clipped by 5 bases and J by 1 base, with 16 bases between them. Per germline, CDR1 SGHRS and CDR2 YFSETQ. CDR3 residues: CASRPGQGSSYEQYF. The CDR3 DNA reads as TGCGCCAGCAGGCCCGGCCAGGGGTCTTCCTACGAGCAGTACTTC.